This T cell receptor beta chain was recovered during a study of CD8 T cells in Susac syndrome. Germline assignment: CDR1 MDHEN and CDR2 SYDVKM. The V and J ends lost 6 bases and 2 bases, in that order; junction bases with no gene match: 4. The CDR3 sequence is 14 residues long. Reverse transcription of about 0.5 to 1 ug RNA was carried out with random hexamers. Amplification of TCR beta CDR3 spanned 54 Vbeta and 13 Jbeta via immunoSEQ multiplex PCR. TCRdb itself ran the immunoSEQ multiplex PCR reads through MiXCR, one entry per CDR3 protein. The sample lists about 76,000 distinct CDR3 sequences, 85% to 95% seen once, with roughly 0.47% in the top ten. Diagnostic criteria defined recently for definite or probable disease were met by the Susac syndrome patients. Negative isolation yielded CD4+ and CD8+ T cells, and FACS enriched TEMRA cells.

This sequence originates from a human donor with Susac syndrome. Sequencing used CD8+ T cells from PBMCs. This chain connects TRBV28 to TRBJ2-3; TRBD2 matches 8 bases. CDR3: CASRAGGTTDTQYF. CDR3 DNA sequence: TGTGCCAGCAGGGCGGGGGGAACCACAGATACGCAGTATTTT.